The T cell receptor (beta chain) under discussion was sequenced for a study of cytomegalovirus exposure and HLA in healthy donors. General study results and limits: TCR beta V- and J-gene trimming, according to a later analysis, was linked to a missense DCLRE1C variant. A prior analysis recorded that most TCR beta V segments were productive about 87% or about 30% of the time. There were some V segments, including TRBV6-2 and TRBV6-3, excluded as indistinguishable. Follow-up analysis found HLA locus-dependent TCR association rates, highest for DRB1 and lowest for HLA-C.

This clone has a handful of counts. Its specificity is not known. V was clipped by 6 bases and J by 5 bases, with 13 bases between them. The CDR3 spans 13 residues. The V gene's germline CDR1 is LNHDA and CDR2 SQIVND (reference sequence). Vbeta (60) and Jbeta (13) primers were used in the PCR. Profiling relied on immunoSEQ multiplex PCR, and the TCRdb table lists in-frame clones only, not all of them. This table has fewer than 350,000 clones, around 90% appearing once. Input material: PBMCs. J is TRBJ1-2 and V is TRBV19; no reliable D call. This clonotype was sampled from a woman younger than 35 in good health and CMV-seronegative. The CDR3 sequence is CASRAGREYGYTF. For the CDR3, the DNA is TGTGCCAGTAGGGCTGGACGGGAGTATGGCTACACCTTC. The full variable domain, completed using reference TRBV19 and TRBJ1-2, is DGGITQSPKYLFRKEGQNVTLSCEQNLNHDAMYWYRQDPGQGLRLIYYSQIVNDFQKGDIAEGYSVSREKKESFPLTVTSAQKNPTAFYLCASRAGREYGYTFGSGTRLTVV.